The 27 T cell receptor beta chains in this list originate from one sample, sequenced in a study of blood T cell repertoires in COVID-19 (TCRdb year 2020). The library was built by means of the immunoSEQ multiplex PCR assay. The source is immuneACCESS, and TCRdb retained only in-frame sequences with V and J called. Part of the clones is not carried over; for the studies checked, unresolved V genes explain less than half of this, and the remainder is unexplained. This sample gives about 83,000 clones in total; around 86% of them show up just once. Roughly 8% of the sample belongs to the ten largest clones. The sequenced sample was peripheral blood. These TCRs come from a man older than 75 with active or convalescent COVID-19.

CDR3 nucleotide sequence: TGTGCCAGCAGAATCCGGGTCACAGATACGCAGTATTTT. Its translation is CASRIRVTDTQYF. The V call is TRBV6-5, the J call TRBJ2-3, with D hard to call. Trimming cost V 6 bases and J 2 bases, with 9 bases left between them. The CDR3 is 13 amino acids. Germline assignment: CDR1 MNHEY and CDR2 SVGAGI.

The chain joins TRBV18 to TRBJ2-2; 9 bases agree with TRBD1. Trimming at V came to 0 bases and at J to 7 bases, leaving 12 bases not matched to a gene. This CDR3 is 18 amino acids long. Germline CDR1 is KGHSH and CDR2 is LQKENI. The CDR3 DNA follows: TGTGCCAGCTCACCACCAAACCGACAGGGGGTGTGTGGCGGGGAGCTGTTTTTT. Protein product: CASSPPNRQGVCGGELFF.

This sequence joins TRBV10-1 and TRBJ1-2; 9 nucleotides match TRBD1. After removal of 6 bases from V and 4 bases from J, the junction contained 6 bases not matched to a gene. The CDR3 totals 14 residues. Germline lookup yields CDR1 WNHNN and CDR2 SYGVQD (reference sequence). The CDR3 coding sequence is TGCGCCAGCAGCCCAACGACAGGGGGCTATGGCTACACCTTC. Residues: CASSPTTGGYGYTF.

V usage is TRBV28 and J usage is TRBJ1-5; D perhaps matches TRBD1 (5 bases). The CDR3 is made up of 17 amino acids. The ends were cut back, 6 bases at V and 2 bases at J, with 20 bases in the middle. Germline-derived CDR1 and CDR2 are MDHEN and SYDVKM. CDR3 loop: CASRRGGVPSGNQPQHF. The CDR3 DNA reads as TGTGCCAGCAGGCGGGGGGGGGTTCCCTCGGGCAATCAGCCCCAGCATTTT.

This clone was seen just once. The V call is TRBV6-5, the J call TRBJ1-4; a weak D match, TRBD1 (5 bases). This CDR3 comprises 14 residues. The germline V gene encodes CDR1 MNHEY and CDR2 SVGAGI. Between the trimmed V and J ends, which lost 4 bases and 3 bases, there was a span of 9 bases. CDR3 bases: TGTGCCAGCAGTTCAGGGAGGGCTAATGAAAAACTGTTTTTT. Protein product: CASSSGRANEKLFF.

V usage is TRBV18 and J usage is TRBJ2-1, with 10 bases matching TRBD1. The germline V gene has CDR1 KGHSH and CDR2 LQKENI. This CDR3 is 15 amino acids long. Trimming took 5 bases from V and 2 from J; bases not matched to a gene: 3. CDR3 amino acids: CASSAGQGAYNEQFF. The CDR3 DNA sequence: TGTGCCAGCTCAGCCGGACAGGGGGCCTACAATGAGCAGTTCTTC.

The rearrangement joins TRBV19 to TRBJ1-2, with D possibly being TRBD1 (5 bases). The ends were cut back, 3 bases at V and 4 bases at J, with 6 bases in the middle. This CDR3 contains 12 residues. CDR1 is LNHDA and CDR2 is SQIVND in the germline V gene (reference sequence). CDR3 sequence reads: CASSIDSYGYTF. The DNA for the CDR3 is TGTGCCAGTAGTATTGACAGCTATGGCTACACCTTC. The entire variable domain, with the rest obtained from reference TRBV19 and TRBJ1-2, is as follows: DGGITQSPKYLFRKEGQNVTLSCEQNLNHDAMYWYRQDPGQGLRLIYYSQIVNDFQKGDIAEGYSVSREKKESFPLTVTSAQKNPTAFYLCASSIDSYGYTFGSGTRLTVV.

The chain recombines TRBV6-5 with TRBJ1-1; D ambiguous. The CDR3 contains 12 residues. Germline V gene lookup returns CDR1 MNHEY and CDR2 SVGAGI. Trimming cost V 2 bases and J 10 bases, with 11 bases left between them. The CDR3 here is CASSYVAGTAFF. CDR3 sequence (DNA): TGTGCCAGCAGTTACGTTGCGGGCACAGCTTTCTTT.

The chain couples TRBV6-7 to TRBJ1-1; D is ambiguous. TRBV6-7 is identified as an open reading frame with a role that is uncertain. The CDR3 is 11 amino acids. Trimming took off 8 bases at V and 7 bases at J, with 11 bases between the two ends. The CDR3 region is CASRSPGEAFF. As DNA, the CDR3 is TGTGCCAGCCGTAGTCCGGGTGAAGCTTTCTTT.

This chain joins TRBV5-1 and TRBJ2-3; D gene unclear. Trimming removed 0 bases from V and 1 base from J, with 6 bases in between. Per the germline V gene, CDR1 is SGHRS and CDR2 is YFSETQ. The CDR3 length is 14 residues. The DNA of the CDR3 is TGCGCCAGCAGCTTGGTTAGCCGCACAGATACGCAGTATTTT. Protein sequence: CASSLVSRTDTQYF.

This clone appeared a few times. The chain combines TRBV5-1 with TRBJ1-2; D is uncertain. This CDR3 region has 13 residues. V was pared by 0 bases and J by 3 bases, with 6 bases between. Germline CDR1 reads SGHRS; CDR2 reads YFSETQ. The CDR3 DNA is TGCGCCAGCAGCTTGGAGTCGGACTATGGCTACACCTTC. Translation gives CASSLESDYGYTF. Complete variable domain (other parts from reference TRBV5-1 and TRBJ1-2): KAGVTQTPRYLIKTRGQQVTLSCSPISGHRSVSWYQQTPGQGLQFLFEYFSETQRNKGNFPGRFSGRQFSNSRSEMNVSTLELGDSALYLCASSLESDYGYTFGSGTRLTVV.

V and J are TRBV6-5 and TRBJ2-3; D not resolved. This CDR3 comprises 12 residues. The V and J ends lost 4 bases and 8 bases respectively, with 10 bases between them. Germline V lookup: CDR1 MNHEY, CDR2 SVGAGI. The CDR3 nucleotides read TGTGCCAGCAGTTCCCTAGTGGGTACGCAGTATTTT. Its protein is CASSSLVGTQYF.

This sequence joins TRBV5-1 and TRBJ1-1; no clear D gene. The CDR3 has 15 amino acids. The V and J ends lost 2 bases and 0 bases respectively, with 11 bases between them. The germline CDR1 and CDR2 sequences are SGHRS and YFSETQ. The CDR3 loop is CASSFRGSMNTEAFF. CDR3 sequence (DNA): TGCGCCAGCAGCTTCCGGGGATCGATGAACACTGAAGCTTTCTTT.

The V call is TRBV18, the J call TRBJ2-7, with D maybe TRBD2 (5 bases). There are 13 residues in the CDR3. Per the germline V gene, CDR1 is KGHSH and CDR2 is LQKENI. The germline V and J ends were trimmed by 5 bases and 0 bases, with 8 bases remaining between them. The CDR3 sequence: CASSGGVSYEQYV. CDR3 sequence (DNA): TGTGCCAGCTCAGGAGGTGTCTCCTACGAGCAGTACGTC.

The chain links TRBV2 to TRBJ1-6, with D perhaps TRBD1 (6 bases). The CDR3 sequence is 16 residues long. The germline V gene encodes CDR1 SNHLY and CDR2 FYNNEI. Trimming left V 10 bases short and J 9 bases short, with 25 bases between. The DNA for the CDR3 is TGTGCCACAAGCCAGTCCACAGGGTCTTGGCGTTCACCCCTCCACTTT. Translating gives CATSQSTGSWRSPLHF.

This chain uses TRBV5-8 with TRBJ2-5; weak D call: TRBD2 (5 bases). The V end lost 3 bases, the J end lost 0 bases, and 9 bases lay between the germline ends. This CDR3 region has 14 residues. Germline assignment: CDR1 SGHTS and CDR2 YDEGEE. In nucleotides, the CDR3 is TGTGCCAGCAGCTGGACGGGATACCAAGAGACCCAGTACTTC. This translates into CASSWTGYQETQYF.

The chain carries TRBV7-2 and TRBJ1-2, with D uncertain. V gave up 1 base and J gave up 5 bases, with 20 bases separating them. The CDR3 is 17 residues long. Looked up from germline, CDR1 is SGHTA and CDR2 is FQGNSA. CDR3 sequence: CASSLGGAGPFGYGYTF. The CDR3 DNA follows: TGTGCCAGCAGCTTAGGCGGTGCGGGCCCCTTTGGGTATGGCTACACCTTC.

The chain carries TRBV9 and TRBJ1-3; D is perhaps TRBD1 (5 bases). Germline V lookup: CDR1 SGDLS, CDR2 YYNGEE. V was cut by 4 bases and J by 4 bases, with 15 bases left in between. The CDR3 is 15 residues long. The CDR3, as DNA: TGTGCCAGCAGCTCCTCGGGGGGAGCCGGAAACACCATATATTTT. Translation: CASSSSGGAGNTIYF.

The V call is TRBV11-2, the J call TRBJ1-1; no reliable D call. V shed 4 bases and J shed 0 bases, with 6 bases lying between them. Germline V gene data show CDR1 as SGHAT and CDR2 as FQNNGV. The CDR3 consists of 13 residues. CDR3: CASSSQMNTEAFF. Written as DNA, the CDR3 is TGTGCCAGCAGCTCACAGATGAACACTGAAGCTTTCTTT.

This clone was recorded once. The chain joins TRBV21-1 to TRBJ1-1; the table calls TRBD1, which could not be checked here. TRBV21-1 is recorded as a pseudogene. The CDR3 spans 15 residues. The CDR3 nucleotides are TGTGCCAGCAGCAAAGACAGGGACAGGGGTATTTGGGCTTTCTTT. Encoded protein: CASSKDRDRGIWAFF.

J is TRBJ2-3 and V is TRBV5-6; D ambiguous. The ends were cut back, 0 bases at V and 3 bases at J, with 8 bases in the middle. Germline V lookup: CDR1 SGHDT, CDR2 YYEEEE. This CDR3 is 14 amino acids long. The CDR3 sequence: CASSLGWQTDTQYF. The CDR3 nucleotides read TGTGCCAGCAGCTTGGGTTGGCAGACAGATACGCAGTATTTT.

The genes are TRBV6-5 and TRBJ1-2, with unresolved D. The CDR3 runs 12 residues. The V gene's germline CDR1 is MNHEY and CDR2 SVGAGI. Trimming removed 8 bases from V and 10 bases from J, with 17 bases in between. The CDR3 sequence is CASSDIPRPYTF. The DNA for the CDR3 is TGTGCCAGCTCCGACATCCCCCGGCCCTACACCTTC.

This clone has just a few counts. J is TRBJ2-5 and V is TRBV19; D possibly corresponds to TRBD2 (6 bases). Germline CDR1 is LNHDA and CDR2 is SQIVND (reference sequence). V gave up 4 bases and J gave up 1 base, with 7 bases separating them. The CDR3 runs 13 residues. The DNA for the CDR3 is TGTGCCAGTAGTAGGGGGGTCCAAGAGACCCAGTACTTC. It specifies CASSRGVQETQYF.

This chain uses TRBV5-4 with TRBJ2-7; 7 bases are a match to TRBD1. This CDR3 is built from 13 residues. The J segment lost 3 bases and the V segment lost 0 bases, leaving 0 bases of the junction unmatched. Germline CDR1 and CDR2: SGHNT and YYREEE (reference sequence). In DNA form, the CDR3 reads TGTGCCAGCAGCTTGGACAGGGGCTACGAGCAGTACGTC. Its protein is CASSLDRGYEQYV.

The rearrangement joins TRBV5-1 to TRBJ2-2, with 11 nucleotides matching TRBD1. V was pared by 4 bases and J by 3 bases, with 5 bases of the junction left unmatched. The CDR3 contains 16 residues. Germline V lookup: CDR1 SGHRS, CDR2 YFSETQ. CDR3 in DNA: TGCGCCAGCAGCCACCGGGACAGGGGGGACACCGGGGAGCTGTTTTTT. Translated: CASSHRDRGDTGELFF.

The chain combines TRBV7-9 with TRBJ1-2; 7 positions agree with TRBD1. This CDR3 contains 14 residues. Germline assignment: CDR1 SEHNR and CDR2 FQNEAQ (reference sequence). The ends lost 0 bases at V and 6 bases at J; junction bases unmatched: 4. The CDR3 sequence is CASSLAQGEDGYTF. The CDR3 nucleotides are TGTGCCAGCAGCTTAGCGCAGGGGGAAGATGGCTACACCTTC.

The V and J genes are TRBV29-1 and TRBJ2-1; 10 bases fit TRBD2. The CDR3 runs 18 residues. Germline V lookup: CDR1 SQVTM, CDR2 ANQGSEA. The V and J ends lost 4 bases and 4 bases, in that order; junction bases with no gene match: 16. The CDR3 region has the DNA TGCAGCGTTGTGGGACAGACCCTAGCGGGGGAAAGATACAATGAGCAGTTCTTC. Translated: CSVVGQTLAGERYNEQFF.